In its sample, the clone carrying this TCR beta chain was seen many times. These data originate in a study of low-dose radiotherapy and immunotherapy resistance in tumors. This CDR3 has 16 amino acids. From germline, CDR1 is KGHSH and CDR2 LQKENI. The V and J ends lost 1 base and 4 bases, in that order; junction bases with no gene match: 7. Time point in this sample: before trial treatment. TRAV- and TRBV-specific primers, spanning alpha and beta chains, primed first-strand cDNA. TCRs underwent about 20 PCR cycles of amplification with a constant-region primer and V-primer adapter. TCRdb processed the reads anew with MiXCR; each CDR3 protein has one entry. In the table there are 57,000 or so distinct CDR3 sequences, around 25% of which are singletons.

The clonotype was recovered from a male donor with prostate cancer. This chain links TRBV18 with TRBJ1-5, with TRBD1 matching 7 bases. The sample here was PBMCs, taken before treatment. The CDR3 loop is CASSPLAGQTNQPQHF. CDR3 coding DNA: TGTGCCAGCTCACCACTTGCGGGACAGACGAATCAGCCCCAGCATTTT.